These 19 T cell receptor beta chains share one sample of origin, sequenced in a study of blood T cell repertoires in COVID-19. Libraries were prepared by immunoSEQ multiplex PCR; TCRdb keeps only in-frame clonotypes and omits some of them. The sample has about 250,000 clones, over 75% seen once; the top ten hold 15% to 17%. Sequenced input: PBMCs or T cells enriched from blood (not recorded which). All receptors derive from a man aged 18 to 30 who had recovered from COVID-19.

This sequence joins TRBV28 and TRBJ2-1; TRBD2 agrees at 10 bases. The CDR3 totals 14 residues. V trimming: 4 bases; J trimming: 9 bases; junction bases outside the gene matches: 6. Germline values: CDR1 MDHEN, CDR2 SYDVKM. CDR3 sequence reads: CASSWVAGGGEQFF. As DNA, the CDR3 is TGTGCCAGCAGTTGGGTAGCGGGAGGAGGTGAGCAGTTCTTC. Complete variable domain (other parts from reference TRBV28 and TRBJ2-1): DVKVTQSSRYLVKRTGEKVFLECVQDMDHENMFWYRQDPGLGLRLIYFSYDVKMKEKGDIPEGYSVSREKKERFSLILESASTNQTSMYLCASSWVAGGGEQFFGPGTRLTVL.

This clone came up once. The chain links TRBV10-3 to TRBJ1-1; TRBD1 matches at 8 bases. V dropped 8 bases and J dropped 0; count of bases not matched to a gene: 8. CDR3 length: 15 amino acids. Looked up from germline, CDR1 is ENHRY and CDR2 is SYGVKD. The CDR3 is CAIQGADSLNTEAFF. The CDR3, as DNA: TGTGCCATCCAGGGGGCCGACAGCTTGAACACTGAAGCTTTCTTT.

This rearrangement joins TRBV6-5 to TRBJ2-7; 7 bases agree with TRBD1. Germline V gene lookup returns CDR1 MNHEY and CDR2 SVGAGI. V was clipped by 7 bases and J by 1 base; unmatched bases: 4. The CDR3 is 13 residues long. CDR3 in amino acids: CASTKQGSYEQYF. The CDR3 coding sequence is TGTGCCAGCACCAAACAGGGGTCCTACGAGCAGTACTTC.

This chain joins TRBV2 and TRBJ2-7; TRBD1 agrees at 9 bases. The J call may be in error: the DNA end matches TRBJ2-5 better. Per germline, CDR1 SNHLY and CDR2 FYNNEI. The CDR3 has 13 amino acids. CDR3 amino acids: CASKGQGTETQYF. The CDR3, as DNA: TGTGCCAGCAAGGGACAGGGTACGGAGACCCAGTACTTC.

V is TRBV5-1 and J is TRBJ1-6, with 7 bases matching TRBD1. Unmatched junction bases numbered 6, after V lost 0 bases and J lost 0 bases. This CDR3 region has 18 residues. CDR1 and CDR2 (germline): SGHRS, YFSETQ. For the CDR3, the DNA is TGCGCCAGCAGCTTGGTGGGACAGACGAGCTCCTATAATTCACCCCTCCACTTT. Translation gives CASSLVGQTSSYNSPLHF.

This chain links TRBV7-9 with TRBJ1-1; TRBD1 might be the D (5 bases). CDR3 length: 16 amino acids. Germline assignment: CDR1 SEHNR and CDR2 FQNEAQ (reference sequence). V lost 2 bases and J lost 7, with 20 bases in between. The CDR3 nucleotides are TGTGCCAGCAGCTTATGGCCGTCGGTGACAGCAAATGAAGCTTTCTTT. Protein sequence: CASSLWPSVTANEAFF. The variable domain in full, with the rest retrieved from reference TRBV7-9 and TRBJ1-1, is DTGVSQNPRHKITKRGQNVTFRCDPISEHNRLYWYRQTLGQGPEFLTYFQNEAQLEKSRLLSDRFSAERPKGSFSTLEIQRTEQGDSAMYLCASSLWPSVTANEAFFGQGTRLTVV.

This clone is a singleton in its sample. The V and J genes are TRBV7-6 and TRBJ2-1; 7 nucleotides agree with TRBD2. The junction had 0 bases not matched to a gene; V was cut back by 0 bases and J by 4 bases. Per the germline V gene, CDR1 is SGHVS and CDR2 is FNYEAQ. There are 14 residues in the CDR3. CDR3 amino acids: CASSLAREYNEQFF. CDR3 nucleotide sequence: TGTGCCAGCAGCTTAGCGCGGGAGTACAATGAGCAGTTCTTC.

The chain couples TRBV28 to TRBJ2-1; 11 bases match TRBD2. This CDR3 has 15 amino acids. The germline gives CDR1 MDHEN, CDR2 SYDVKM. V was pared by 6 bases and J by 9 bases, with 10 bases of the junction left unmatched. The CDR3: CASSITASGRIEQFF. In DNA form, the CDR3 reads TGTGCCAGCAGCATTACGGCTAGCGGGAGGATTGAGCAGTTCTTC.

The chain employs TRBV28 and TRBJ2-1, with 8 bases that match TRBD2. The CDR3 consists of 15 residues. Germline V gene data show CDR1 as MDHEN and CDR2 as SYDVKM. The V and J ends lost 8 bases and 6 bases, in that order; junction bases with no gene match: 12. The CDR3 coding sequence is TGTGCCAGCGAGCCCGGGACTAGAATTGGCAATGAGCAGTTCTTC. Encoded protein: CASEPGTRIGNEQFF. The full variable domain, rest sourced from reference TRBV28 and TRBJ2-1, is DVKVTQSSRYLVKRTGEKVFLECVQDMDHENMFWYRQDPGLGLRLIYFSYDVKMKEKGDIPEGYSVSREKKERFSLILESASTNQTSMYLCASEPGTRIGNEQFFGPGTRLTVL.

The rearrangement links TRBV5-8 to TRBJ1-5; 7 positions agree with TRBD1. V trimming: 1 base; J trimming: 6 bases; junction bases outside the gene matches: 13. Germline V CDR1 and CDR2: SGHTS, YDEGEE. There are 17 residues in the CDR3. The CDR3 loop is CASSLSQGPLLGQPQHF. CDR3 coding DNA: TGTGCCAGCAGCTTGTCACAGGGGCCGCTGTTAGGTCAGCCCCAGCATTTT.

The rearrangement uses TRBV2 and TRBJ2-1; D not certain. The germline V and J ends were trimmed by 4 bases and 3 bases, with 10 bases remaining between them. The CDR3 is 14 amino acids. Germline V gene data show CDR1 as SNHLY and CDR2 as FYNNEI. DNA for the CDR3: TGTGCCAGCAGTGGGATGACACGCTACAATGAGCAGTTCTTC. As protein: CASSGMTRYNEQFF.

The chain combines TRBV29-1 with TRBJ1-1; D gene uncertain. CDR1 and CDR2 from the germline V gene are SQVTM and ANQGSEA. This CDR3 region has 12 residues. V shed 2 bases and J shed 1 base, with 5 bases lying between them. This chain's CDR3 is CSVESANTEAFF. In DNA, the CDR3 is TGCAGCGTTGAAAGCGCGAACACTGAAGCTTTCTTT.

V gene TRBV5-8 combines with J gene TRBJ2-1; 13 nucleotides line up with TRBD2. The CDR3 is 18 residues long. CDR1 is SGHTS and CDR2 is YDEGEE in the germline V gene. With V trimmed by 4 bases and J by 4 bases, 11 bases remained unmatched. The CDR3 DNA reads TGTGCCAGCAGCACCGCGAGGACTAGCGGGGGCCTGTACAATGAGCAGTTCTTC. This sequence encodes CASSTARTSGGLYNEQFF.

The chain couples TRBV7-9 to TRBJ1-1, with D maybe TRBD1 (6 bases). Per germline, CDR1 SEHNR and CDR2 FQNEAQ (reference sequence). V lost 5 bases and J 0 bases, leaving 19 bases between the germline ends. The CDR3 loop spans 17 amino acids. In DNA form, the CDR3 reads TGTGCCAGCAGCCGATTAAGACAAACAGGGCTGAACACTGAAGCTTTCTTT. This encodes CASSRLRQTGLNTEAFF.

CDR3: CASSGDREAPLHF. The CDR3 DNA sequence: TGTGCCAGCAGCGGGGACAGGGAGGCACCCCTCCACTTT. The genes are TRBV2 and TRBJ1-6; 9 bases are a match to TRBD1. This CDR3 contains 13 residues. Germline V gives CDR1 SNHLY, CDR2 FYNNEI. The J segment lost 11 bases and the V segment lost 6 bases, leaving 5 bases of the junction unmatched.

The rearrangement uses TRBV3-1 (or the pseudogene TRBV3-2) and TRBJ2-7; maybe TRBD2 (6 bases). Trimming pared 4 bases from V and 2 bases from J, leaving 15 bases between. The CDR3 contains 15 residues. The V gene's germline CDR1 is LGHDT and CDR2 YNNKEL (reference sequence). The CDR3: CASSPAEEGPYEQYF. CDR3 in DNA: TGTGCCAGCAGCCCGGCTGAGGAGGGGCCCTACGAGCAGTACTTC.

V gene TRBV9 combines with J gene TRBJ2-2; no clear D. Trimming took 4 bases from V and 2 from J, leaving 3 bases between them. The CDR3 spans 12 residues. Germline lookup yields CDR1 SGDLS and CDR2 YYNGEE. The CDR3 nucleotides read TGTGCCAGCAGCATAAACACCGGGGAGCTGTTTTTT. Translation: CASSINTGELFF.

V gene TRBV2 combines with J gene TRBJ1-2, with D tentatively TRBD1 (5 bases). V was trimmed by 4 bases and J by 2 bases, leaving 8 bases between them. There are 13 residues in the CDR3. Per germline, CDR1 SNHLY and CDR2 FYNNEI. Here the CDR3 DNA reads TGTGCCAGCAGTGGCAGGGCGAACTATGGCTACACCTTC. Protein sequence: CASSGRANYGYTF.

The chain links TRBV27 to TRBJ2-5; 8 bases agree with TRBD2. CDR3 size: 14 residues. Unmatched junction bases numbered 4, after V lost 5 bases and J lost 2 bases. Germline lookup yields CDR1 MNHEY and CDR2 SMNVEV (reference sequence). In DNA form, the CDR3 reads TGTGCCAGCAGTACCACGGGGGGGCAAGAGACCCAGTACTTC. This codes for CASSTTGGQETQYF.